This T cell receptor (beta chain) was sequenced during a study of radiotherapy plus CTLA-4 blockade in lung cancer. Each patient with chemo-refractory metastatic non-small-cell lung cancer was treated with focal radiation plus CTLA-4 blockade using ipilimumab. Findings and caveats of the study: Following radiotherapy plus ipilimumab, tumor-derived TCR clones expanded in the blood. Increased serum interferon-beta after radiation also reportedly predicted response strongly.

Produced via immunoSEQ multiplex PCR; TCRdb's table is partial and in-frame only. The sample records 90,000 to 150,000 clones, 78% being singletons. Notes on this clone: What it binds is not known.

Germline V lookup: CDR1 SGHVS, CDR2 FQNEAQ. Trimming removed 3 bases from V and 0 bases from J; junction bases left unmatched: 10. The CDR3 covers 18 residues. The sequenced sample was peripheral blood, obtained from a patient treated with radiotherapy plus ipilimumab. This TCR was sampled from a human donor with non-small cell lung cancer who had a partial response to radiotherapy plus ipilimumab. The chain links TRBV7-8 to TRBJ2-3; 9 positions agree with TRBD1. Written as DNA, the CDR3 is TGTGCCAGCAGCTTTGGGACAGGGACACTTTCTAGCACAGATACGCAGTATTTT. Its translation is CASSFGTGTLSSTDTQYF.